This TCR beta chain was observed in a study of shared clonotypes between healthy human individuals (dated by TCRdb to 2019 to 2021). Context from the whole study: The cohort included a few men and two women between 18 and 49 years of age. Blood TCR repertoires of five healthy adults were deeply sequenced to estimate repertoire size and the extent of clonotype sharing between individuals. To increase sequencing depth and limit assay-specific biases, TCR repertoire library preparation and sequencing were carried out by different laboratories using diverse techniques. Leukapheresis yielded between about 0.8 and 8.9 billion PBMCs per donor. Beyond this particular receptor, the publication reports: Pairwise subsampling indicated that sequencing depth was expected to affect the degree of clonotype sharing among donors. Because the study included only a small number of donors, the genetic and exposure-history diversity represented was limited. Only blood was sampled, and tissue TCR repertoires likely differ from those in blood.

Using the deep immunoSEQ assay, multiplex PCR amplified TCR CDR3 regions from genomic DNA. Genomic DNA extracted from each cell subset was distributed evenly over all wells of several immunoSEQ 96-well plates, and each plate served as one replicate. For unsorted PBMC, approximately 300 ng of genomic DNA, equivalent to 25,000 to 35,000 T cell genomes, went into each replicate PCR. Genomic DNA from unsorted PBMC was sequenced over ten immunoSEQ deep assay plates. The purified libraries were quantified using a Qubit 3.0 fluorometer, sized with a Bioanalyzer 2100, and then quantified again using the KAPA Library Quantification kit. Every immunoSEQ 96-well plate was sequenced on a separate single-read 150-cycle Illumina NextSeq 550 flow cell. The study's own analysis went as follows. The immunoSEQ output contained only junctional sequences without quality scores, so filtering could not match that applied to full-length reads. Sequences were annotated with PyIR, a Python wrapper for IgBLAST v1.9, and V/J genes and CDR3 were assigned using IMGT germline references. Reads with weak V/J assignments (E-value above 1e-6), missing CDR3, stop codons, out-of-frame junctions, or ambiguous translated residues were removed. V3J clonotypes were defined by identical inferred V gene, J gene, and CDR3 amino acid sequence. Percentage overlap between repertoires was calculated by dividing the number of shared unique clonotypes by the size of the smaller repertoire. Richness of each repertoire was evaluated using RTK rarefaction, the Chao1 estimator, and Recon v2.1 estimates of unobserved clonotypes. Drawn from immuneACCESS, this table holds only the in-frame rearrangements with V and J called that TCRdb kept. Clones are partly lost; checked studies trace under half to an unresolved V gene and leave the rest unexplained. Clonal size and the V and J genes are those of that table, whereas D and trimming came from the DNA. The sample table contains roughly 500,000 clones; only one count was recorded for more than 65% of them. Roughly 13% of the sample rests with the top ten.

On this clone itself: Its antigen is unknown. Per-nucleotide qualities are absent, and no much larger clonotype sits a single base away.

Healthy HIV-negative adults with no recently reported acute infections or vaccinations were included as donors. Only Caucasian adults living in Nashville, Tennessee, USA were represented among the donors. In the unsorted samples, some 100 million PBMCs were counted, and genomic DNA was extracted using the QIAamp DNA Blood Mini kit. Blood was obtained by leukapheresis, after which PBMCs were separated by Ficoll-Histopaque density gradient centrifugation and cryopreserved in liquid nitrogen vapor phase. Sequencing was done on a sample of PBMCs. The receptor was isolated from a woman in her thirties or forties in good health. Some clones in this sample may be carry-over from other donors' samples.

The DNA sequence reads TGTGCCAGCAGCTTCGGACACTCCACTACTAACAATGAAAAACTGTTTTTT. Its coded protein is CASSFGHSTTNNEKLFF. The chain uses TRBV5-5 and TRBJ1-4, with a weak D call of TRBD1 (5 bases match). According to the germline V gene (reference sequence), CDR1 reads SGHKS and CDR2 reads YYEKEE. V and J lose 2 bases and 5 bases, and a span of 19 bases separates them. Reading from cysteine to phenylalanine, the CDR3 counts 17 amino acids. Of the read, only the CDR3 DNA is kept; its 51 bases are in frame from base 1.